These 19 T cell receptor beta chains were all obtained from the same sample, sequenced in a study of cytomegalovirus exposure and HLA in healthy donors. This PCR relied on a set of 60 Vbeta primers and 13 Jbeta primers. Sequencing used immunoSEQ multiplex PCR; TCRdb keeps in-frame clones, though not all of them. The sample has roughly 80,000 clones, 55% to 75% seen once; the top ten hold over 5.5%. Sequenced input: PBMCs. The receptors were gathered from a man aged 30-40 years in good health and CMV-seropositive.

The chain joins TRBV28 to TRBJ1-3; tentatively, D is TRBD1 (5 bases). V was pared by 8 bases and J by 0 bases, with 14 bases between. In germline, CDR1 is MDHEN, CDR2 SYDVKM. The CDR3 length is 15 residues. The chain's CDR3 is CASESDSYSGNTIYF. The DNA for the CDR3 is TGTGCCAGCGAATCCGACAGCTACTCTGGAAACACCATATATTTT.

V gene TRBV6-1 combines with J gene TRBJ1-2, with D tentatively TRBD1 (6 bases). Germline V gene lookup returns CDR1 MNHNS and CDR2 SASEGT. The CDR3 is made up of 12 amino acids. V lost 5 bases and J lost 8, with 12 bases in between. CDR3 region: CASSRGAEGYTF. The CDR3 bases are TGTGCCAGCAGTCGGGGGGCTGAAGGCTACACCTTC.

Judged by abundance, this clone is medium-sized. The rearrangement joins TRBV6-1 to TRBJ2-1; 11 bases map to TRBD1. Germline V gene data show CDR1 as MNHNS and CDR2 as SASEGT. V lost 4 bases and J lost 8; bases outside the gene matches: 7. The CDR3 extends over 15 amino acids. DNA for the CDR3: TGTGCCAGCAGTGGAGGGACAGGGGGGTCAGATGAGCAGTTCTTC. Translation: CASSGGTGGSDEQFF.

V and J are TRBV5-1 and TRBJ2-7; 7 bases match TRBD2. Germline V gene sequence: CDR1 SGHRS, CDR2 YFSETQ. This CDR3 has 14 residues. J was trimmed by 1 base and V by 3 bases; bases with no gene match: 4. The CDR3 DNA sequence: TGCGCCAGCAGCTCCCAGGGAGGGTCCTACGAGCAGTACTTC. Translating gives CASSSQGGSYEQYF. Full variable domain (remainder filled in from reference TRBV5-1 and TRBJ2-7): KAGVTQTPRYLIKTRGQQVTLSCSPISGHRSVSWYQQTPGQGLQFLFEYFSETQRNKGNFPGRFSGRQFSNSRSEMNVSTLELGDSALYLCASSSQGGSYEQYFGPGTRLTVT.

The chain has TRBV5-1 and TRBJ1-6; TRBD1 agrees at 8 bases. The CDR3 covers 15 residues. With V trimmed by 0 bases and J by 8 bases, 4 bases remained unmatched. Germline V gene data show CDR1 as SGHRS and CDR2 as YFSETQ. CDR3: CASSLGQGFHSPLHF. The CDR3 DNA follows: TGCGCCAGCAGCTTGGGACAGGGGTTTCATTCACCCCTCCACTTT.

V is TRBV2 and J is TRBJ2-1, with 7 bases lining up with TRBD1. The CDR3 is 15 residues long. CDR1 is SNHLY and CDR2 is FYNNEI in the germline V gene. The V and J ends lost 6 bases and 6 bases, in that order; junction bases with no gene match: 11. For the CDR3, the DNA is TGTGCCAGCAGCATACAGGGGTCATCTAGCAATGAGCAGTTCTTC. It yields the protein CASSIQGSSSNEQFF.

This clone was observed a handful of times. This chain uses TRBV21-1 with TRBJ2-7; the listed D gene, TRBD2, was not tested against the DNA. TRBV21-1 is given as a pseudogene. The CDR3 extends over 18 amino acids. The DNA for the CDR3 is TGTGCCAGCAGCAAAATTGGGGTTCGGAGGTCGAGCTCCTACGAGCAGTACTTC. Translating gives CASSKIGVRRSSSYEQYF.

This clone was counted only a few times. This chain uses TRBV18 with TRBJ2-2, with 9 bases identical to TRBD1. The germline gives CDR1 KGHSH, CDR2 LQKENI. The J segment lost 5 bases and the V segment lost 4 bases, leaving 5 bases of the junction unmatched. The CDR3 runs to 15 residues. CDR3: CASSLGTGMTGELFF. DNA of the CDR3: TGTGCCAGCTCACTGGGGACAGGGATGACCGGGGAGCTGTTTTTT.

This clone occurred a few times. The V gene is TRBV29-1, the J gene TRBJ2-7, with 9 bases fitting TRBD1. V lost 4 bases, J lost 5 bases, and 15 bases stayed unmatched. Germline V gene lookup returns CDR1 SQVTM and CDR2 ANQGSEA. CDR3 length: 16 residues. The CDR3 region has the DNA TGCAGCGTTGCCTTTTCTTCACAGGGGGCGGAAGACGAGCAGTACTTC. Amino acids: CSVAFSSQGAEDEQYF.

This chain connects TRBV9 to TRBJ1-1; 11 nucleotides match TRBD1. The ends lost 4 bases at V and 1 base at J; junction bases unmatched: 9. Germline V gives CDR1 SGDLS, CDR2 YYNGEE. The CDR3 covers 17 residues. The CDR3 sequence is CASSPSRTGGENTEAFF. The CDR3 DNA is TGTGCCAGCAGCCCTAGTCGGACAGGGGGCGAGAACACTGAAGCTTTCTTT.

The chain combines TRBV5-4 with TRBJ2-7, with 7 nucleotides matching TRBD1. V gave up 1 base and J gave up 2 bases; unmatched junction bases: 9. CDR1 is SGHNT, CDR2 YYREEE, per germline (reference sequence). The CDR3 length is 16 residues. DNA of the CDR3: TGTGCCAGCAGCTTGTTGAACAGGGGTGGGACCTACGAGCAGTACTTC. Its translation: CASSLLNRGGTYEQYF. Filled out from reference TRBV5-4 and TRBJ2-7, the complete variable domain reads ETGVTQSPTHLIKTRGQQVTLRCSSQSGHNTVSWYQQALGQGPQFIFQYYREEENGRGNFPPRFSGLQFPNYSSELNVNALELDDSALYLCASSLLNRGGTYEQYFGPGTRLTVT.

The chain uses TRBV28 and TRBJ2-3; 9 bases are a match to TRBD2. CDR1 and CDR2 from the germline V gene are MDHEN and SYDVKM. The CDR3 runs 16 residues. After removal of 6 bases from V and 2 bases from J, the junction contained 9 bases not matched to a gene. The CDR3 sequence: CASSSLGLANTDTQYF. The CDR3 bases are TGTGCCAGCAGCAGCCTAGGACTAGCGAACACAGATACGCAGTATTTT.

This clone was detected a few times. The rearrangement links TRBV6-5 to TRBJ1-5; 12 bases map to TRBD1. V was pared by 6 bases and J by 5 bases, with 5 bases of the junction left unmatched. This CDR3 region has 15 residues. The germline V gene encodes CDR1 MNHEY and CDR2 SVGAGI. The CDR3 coding sequence is TGTGCCAGCAGGGGCGGGACAGGGGGCCATCAGCCCCAGCATTTT. Translated: CASRGGTGGHQPQHF.

This chain connects TRBV6-5 to TRBJ1-2, with 9 positions matching TRBD1. Germline CDR1 reads MNHEY; CDR2 reads SVGAGI. CDR3 length equals 13 residues. Germline trimming cut 2 bases from V and 7 bases from J; bases unmatched to any gene: 2. The CDR3 nucleotides are TGTGCCAGCAGTTACGAGGACAGGGGTGGCTACACCTTC. Protein sequence: CASSYEDRGGYTF.

As DNA, the CDR3 is TGTGCCATCAGTGCGGACAGGGGCTACGAGCAGTACTTC. Protein product: CAISADRGYEQYF. The rearrangement uses TRBV10-3 and TRBJ2-7; 9 nucleotides line up with TRBD1. With 4 bases clipped from V and 3 bases from J, the junction kept 1 base outside the gene matches. The germline gives CDR1 ENHRY, CDR2 SYGVKD. CDR3 length equals 13 residues.

The gene calls are TRBV2 and TRBJ1-1; 8 nucleotides agree with TRBD1. Germline values: CDR1 SNHLY, CDR2 FYNNEI. V shed 6 bases, J shed 1 base, and the junction held 13 bases outside the gene matches. CDR3 length equals 17 residues. As DNA, the CDR3 is TGTGCCAGCAGACCGGGACAGGTATACCAGACGAACACTGAAGCTTTCTTT. This sequence encodes CASRPGQVYQTNTEAFF.

The chain joins TRBV15 to TRBJ1-5, with 7 bases identical to TRBD1. The germline V gene has CDR1 LNHNV and CDR2 YYDKDF (reference sequence). J was trimmed by 0 bases and V by 0 bases; bases with no gene match: 11. This CDR3 spans 19 amino acids. Here the CDR3 reads CATSRDWDSDSYSNQPQHF. The CDR3 DNA sequence: TGTGCCACCAGCAGAGATTGGGACAGCGACTCTTATAGCAATCAGCCCCAGCATTTT.

V gene TRBV18 combines with J gene TRBJ2-7; D might be TRBD1 (6 bases). V was clipped by 0 bases and J by 2 bases, with 11 bases between them. The CDR3 sequence is 15 residues long. Germline CDR1 and CDR2: KGHSH and LQKENI. The CDR3 loop reads CASSPPAGAPYEQYF. In DNA form, the CDR3 reads TGTGCCAGCTCACCACCGGCAGGGGCCCCCTACGAGCAGTACTTC. Looking up the rest from reference TRBV18 and TRBJ2-7 gives the full variable domain: NAGVMQNPRHLVRRRGQEARLRCSPMKGHSHVYWYRQLPEEGLKFMVYLQKENIIDESGMPKERFSAEFPKEGPSILRIQQVVRGDSAAYFCASSPPAGAPYEQYFGPGTRLTVT.

V is TRBV15 and J is TRBJ2-1; 8 nucleotides match TRBD2. The germline V gene has CDR1 LNHNV and CDR2 YYDKDF (reference sequence). There are 15 residues in the CDR3. J lost 9 bases, V lost 2 bases, and 9 bases had no gene match. The CDR3 reads CATSRNSGDRTEQFF. CDR3 sequence (DNA): TGTGCCACCAGCAGAAATAGCGGGGATAGGACTGAGCAGTTCTTC.